A single sample gave rise to the 10 T cell receptor beta chains below, sequenced in a study of T cell responses to AZD1222 COVID-19 vaccine. Sequencing was performed with immunoSEQ multiplex PCR; in TCRdb, only in-frame clones are kept and a portion is missing. The profile covers 140,000 or so clones, with 88% appearing a single time and under 5.5% taken by the ten largest. Material: peripheral blood, obtained 28 days after the second dose of the MenACWY control vaccine. The source is an adult who received the MenACWY meningococcal vaccine as a control.

This chain uses TRBV14 with TRBJ2-2; 7 bases line up with TRBD2. The CDR3 spans 16 residues. V lost 3 bases to trimming and J lost 4 bases; unmatched junction nucleotides: 8. Germline V gene sequence: CDR1 SGHDN, CDR2 FVKESK. The DNA of the CDR3 is TGTGCCAGCAGCCAGGCCGCGGGAGCAATCACCGGGGAGCTGTTTTTT. Protein: CASSQAAGAITGELFF.

This clone appeared a few times. The chain links TRBV19 to TRBJ1-1, with D uncertain. Trimming left V 1 base short and J 8 bases short, with 14 bases between. Germline CDR1 LNHDA, CDR2 SQIVND (reference sequence). CDR3 size: 14 residues. This CDR3 reads CASSIVETSREAFF. The CDR3 region has the DNA TGTGCCAGTAGTATAGTAGAGACCTCTAGGGAAGCTTTCTTT.

The gene calls are TRBV28 and TRBJ1-2, with 9 bases lining up with TRBD1. V dropped 5 bases and J dropped 8; count of bases not matched to a gene: 12. CDR3 length: 15 amino acids. CDR1 is MDHEN, CDR2 SYDVKM, per germline. CDR3 protein: CASSPRTGVVRGYTF. CDR3 DNA sequence: TGTGCCAGCAGTCCACGGACAGGGGTCGTCCGGGGCTACACCTTC.

The gene calls are TRBV4-2 and TRBJ2-2; D is uncertain. The CDR3 length is 17 residues. Between the trimmed V and J ends, which lost 0 bases and 0 bases, there was a span of 11 bases. CDR1 and CDR2 (germline): LGHNA, YNFKEQ. The CDR3 loop is CASSQDFYTANTGELFF. CDR3 DNA: TGTGCCAGCAGCCAAGATTTTTACACAGCGAACACCGGGGAGCTGTTTTTT.

CDR3 residues: CASSFSRDSTEAFF. The CDR3 nucleotides read TGTGCCAGCAGCTTTAGCAGGGATTCCACTGAAGCTTTCTTT. The chain employs TRBV7-9 and TRBJ1-1, with D possibly TRBD1 on 5 matching bases. Between the trimmed V and J ends, which lost 3 bases and 4 bases, there was a span of 12 bases. The CDR3 length is 14 residues. Germline CDR1 is SEHNR and CDR2 is FQNEAQ (reference sequence).

The chain links TRBV18 to TRBJ2-2; TRBD1 is a possible D gene (5 bases). The germline V gene has CDR1 KGHSH and CDR2 LQKENI. V dropped 3 bases and J dropped 1 base, with 12 bases sitting between them. The CDR3 has 16 amino acids. The CDR3 DNA sequence: TGTGCCAGCTCACCTCCCCAGGGATGGAACACCGGGGAGCTGTTTTTT. Translation: CASSPPQGWNTGELFF. Filled out from reference TRBV18 and TRBJ2-2, the complete variable domain reads NAGVMQNPRHLVRRRGQEARLRCSPMKGHSHVYWYRQLPEEGLKFMVYLQKENIIDESGMPKERFSAEFPKEGPSILRIQQVVRGDSAAYFCASSPPQGWNTGELFFGEGSRLTVL.

This sequence joins TRBV19 and TRBJ2-5; D unresolved. Germline V gives CDR1 LNHDA, CDR2 SQIVND (reference sequence). The V gene lost 5 bases and the J gene lost 5 bases, with 15 bases spanning the gap. The CDR3 loop spans 14 amino acids. This chain's CDR3 is CASSLQRNGETQYF. CDR3 in DNA: TGTGCCAGTAGTCTTCAGCGTAATGGGGAGACCCAGTACTTC.

The chain employs TRBV21-1 and TRBJ2-3; TRBD1, the D gene given by the table, was not confirmed from the DNA. TRBV21-1 counts as a pseudogene. The CDR3 length is 15 residues. The CDR3 sequence is CASSSPGHWLDTQYF. Written as DNA, the CDR3 is TGTGCCAGCAGCAGCCCGGGACACTGGTTAGATACGCAGTATTTT.

The rearrangement joins TRBV28 to TRBJ1-5; D gene uncertain. CDR3 length: 14 amino acids. V lost 4 bases to trimming and J lost 2 bases, with 9 bases between them. The germline gives CDR1 MDHEN, CDR2 SYDVKM. CDR3 bases: TGTGCCAGCAGTTCTTATTCCCGCAATCAGCCCCAGCATTTT. It specifies CASSSYSRNQPQHF.

V gene TRBV19 combines with J gene TRBJ1-2; no firm D call. Germline loops: CDR1 LNHDA, CDR2 SQIVND (reference sequence). The CDR3 sequence is 15 residues long. The ends were cut back, 5 bases at V and 4 bases at J, with 17 bases in the middle. Here the CDR3 reads CASSLPRAYRYGYTF. The CDR3, as DNA: TGTGCCAGTAGTCTCCCACGGGCTTATCGCTATGGCTACACCTTC.